This T cell receptor beta chain emerged from a study of response to subunit inactivated influenza vaccine. Study-level findings and limits: New T cells are recruited in small numbers by each seasonal influenza vaccination, according to the authors' suggestion.

One entry per CDR3 protein results from TCRdb running MiXCR on the RT-PCR reads. Of roughly 570,000 distinct CDR3 sequences listed, 12% to 15% were seen once; the top ten hold more than 9.5%. The CDR3 runs 13 residues. Germline assignment: CDR1 KGHDR and CDR2 SFDVKD. This clonotype was observed a single time. Antigen: not known. One junction end does not reproduce the germline sequence, and a read error may be involved. The sequenced sample was PBMCs from blood, obtained about 13 days after vaccination. This receptor was identified in a man between 45 and 60 years old who received an inactivated influenza vaccine. The J gene is TRBJ2-1, the V gene TRBV24-1; no reliable D call. CDR3: CATSVSNEDERFF. CDR3 DNA: TGTGCCACCAGTGTATCCAACGAGGATGAGCGGTTCTTC.